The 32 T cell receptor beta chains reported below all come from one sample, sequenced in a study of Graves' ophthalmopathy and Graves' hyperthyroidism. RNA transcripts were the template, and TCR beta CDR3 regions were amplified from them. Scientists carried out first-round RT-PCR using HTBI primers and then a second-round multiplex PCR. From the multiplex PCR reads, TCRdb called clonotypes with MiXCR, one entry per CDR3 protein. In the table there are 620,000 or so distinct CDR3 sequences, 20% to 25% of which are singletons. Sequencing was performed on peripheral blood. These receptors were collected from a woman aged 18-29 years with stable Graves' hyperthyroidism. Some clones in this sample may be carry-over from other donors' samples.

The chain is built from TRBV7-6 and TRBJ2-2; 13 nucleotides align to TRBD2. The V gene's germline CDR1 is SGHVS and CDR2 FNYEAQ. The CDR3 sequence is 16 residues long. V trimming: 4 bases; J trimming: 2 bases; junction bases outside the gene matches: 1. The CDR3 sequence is CASSWTSGGNTGELFF. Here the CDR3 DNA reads TGTGCCAGCAGCTGGACTAGCGGGGGTAACACCGGGGAGCTGTTTTTT. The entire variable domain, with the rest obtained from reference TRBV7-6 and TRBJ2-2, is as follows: GAGVSQSPRYKVTKRGQDVALRCDPISGHVSLYWYRQALGQGPEFLTYFNYEAQQDKSGLPNDRFSAERPEGSISTLTIQRTEQRDSAMYRCASSWTSGGNTGELFFGEGSRLTVL.

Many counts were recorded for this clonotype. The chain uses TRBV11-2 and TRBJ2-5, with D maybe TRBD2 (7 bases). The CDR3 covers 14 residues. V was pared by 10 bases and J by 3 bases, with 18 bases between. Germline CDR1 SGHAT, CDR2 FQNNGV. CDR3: CATRGAGVKETQYF. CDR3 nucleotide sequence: TGTGCCACCCGGGGGGCTGGGGTTAAAGAGACCCAGTACTTC. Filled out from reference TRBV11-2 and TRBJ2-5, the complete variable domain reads EAGVAQSPRYKIIEKRQSVAFWCNPISGHATLYWYQQILGQGPKLLIQFQNNGVVDDSQLPKDRFSAERLKGVDSTLKIQPAKLEDSAVYLCATRGAGVKETQYFGPGTRLLVL.

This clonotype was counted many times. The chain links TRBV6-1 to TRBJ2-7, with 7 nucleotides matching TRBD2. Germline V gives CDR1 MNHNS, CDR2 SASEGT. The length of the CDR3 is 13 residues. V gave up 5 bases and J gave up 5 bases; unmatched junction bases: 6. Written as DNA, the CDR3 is TGTGCCAGCAGTCCGGGGGGAATCGACGAGCAGTACTTC. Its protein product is CASSPGGIDEQYF.

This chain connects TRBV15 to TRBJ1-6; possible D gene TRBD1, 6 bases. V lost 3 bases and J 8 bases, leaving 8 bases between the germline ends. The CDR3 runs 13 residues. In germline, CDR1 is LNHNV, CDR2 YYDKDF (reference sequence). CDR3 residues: CATSRAGDSPLHF. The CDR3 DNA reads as TGTGCCACCAGCAGGGCAGGGGATTCACCCCTCCACTTT.

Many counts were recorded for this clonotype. CDR3 amino acids: CASWGFGNQPQHF. The DNA of the CDR3 is TGTGCCAGTTGGGGATTCGGCAATCAGCCCCAGCATTTT. The J gene is TRBJ1-5, the V gene TRBV19, with D uncertain. CDR3 length: 13 amino acids. V was shortened by 8 bases and J by 2 bases, with 10 bases between the two germline ends. Per germline, CDR1 LNHDA and CDR2 SQIVND (reference sequence).

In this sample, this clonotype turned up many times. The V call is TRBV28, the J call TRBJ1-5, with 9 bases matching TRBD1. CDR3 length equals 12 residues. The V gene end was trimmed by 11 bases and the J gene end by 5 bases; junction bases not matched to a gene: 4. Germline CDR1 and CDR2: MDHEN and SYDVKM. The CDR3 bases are TGTGCCGCCAGGGACAGGGATCAGCCCCAGCATTTT. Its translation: CAARDRDQPQHF.

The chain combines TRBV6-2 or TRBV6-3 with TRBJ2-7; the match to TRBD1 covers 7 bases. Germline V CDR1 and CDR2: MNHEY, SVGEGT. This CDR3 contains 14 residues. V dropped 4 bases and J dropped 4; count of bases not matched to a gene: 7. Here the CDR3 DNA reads TGTGCCAGCAGTTCCGGGACAGAAGGATACGAGCAGTACTTC. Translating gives CASSSGTEGYEQYF.

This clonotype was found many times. In DNA, the CDR3 is TGTGCCAGCAGTGAATCTAGCGGGGGGGCCGAAGAGCAGTACTTC. Translation: CASSESSGGAEEQYF. The rearrangement links TRBV25-1 to TRBJ2-7; 12 bases agree with TRBD2. The CDR3 is made up of 15 amino acids. Germline CDR1 MGHDK, CDR2 SYGVNS. V lost 1 base and J lost 7; bases outside the gene matches: 5.

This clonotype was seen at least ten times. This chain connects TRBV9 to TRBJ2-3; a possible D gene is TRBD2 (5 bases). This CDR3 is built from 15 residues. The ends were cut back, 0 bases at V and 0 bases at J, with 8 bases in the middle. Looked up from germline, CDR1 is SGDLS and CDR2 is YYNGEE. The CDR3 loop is CASSVAAGSTDTQYF. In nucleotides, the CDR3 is TGTGCCAGCAGCGTAGCTGCGGGTAGCACAGATACGCAGTATTTT. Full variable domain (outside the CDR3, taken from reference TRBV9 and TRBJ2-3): DSGVTQTPKHLITATGQRVTLRCSPRSGDLSVYWYQQSLDQGLQFLIQYYNGEERAKGNILERFSAQQFPDLHSELNLSSLELGDSALYFCASSVAAGSTDTQYFGPGTRLTVL.

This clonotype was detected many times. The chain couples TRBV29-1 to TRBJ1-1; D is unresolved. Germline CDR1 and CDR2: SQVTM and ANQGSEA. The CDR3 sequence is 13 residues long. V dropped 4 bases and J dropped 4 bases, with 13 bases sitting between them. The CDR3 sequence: CSVGGRSGTEAFF. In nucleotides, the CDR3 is TGCAGCGTTGGCGGCAGGTCGGGCACTGAAGCTTTCTTT.

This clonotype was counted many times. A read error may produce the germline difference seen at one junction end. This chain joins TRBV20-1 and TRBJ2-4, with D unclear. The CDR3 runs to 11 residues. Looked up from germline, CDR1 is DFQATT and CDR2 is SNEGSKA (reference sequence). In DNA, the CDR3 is TGCAGTGCTGCCAACTCAGACATTAAGTACTTC. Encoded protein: CSAANSDIKYF.

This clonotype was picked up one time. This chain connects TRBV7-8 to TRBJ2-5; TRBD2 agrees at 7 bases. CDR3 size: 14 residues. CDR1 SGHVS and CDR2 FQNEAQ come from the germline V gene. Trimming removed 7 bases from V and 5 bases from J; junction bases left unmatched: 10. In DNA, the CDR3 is TGTGCCAGCAACTGGGGGGGGTTAGGGGAGACCCAGTACTTC. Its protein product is CASNWGGLGETQYF.

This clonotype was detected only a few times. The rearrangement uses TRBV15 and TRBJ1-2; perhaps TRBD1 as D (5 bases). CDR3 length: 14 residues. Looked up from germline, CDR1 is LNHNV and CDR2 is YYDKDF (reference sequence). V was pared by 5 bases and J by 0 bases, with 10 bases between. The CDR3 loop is CATSRGRANYGYTF. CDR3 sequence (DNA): TGTGCCACCAGCCGGGGGAGAGCTAACTATGGCTACACCTTC.

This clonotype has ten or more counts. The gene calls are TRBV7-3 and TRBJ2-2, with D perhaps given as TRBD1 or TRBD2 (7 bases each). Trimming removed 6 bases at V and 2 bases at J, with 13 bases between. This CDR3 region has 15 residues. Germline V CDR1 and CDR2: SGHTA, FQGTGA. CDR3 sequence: CASRRGTENTGELFF. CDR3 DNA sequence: TGTGCCAGCAGGCGGGGGACAGAAAACACCGGGGAGCTGTTTTTT.

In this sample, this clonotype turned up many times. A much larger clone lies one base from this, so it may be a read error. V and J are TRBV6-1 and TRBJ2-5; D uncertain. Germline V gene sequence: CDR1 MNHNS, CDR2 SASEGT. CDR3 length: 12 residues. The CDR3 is CASKTGRETKYF. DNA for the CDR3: TGTGCCAGCAAAACGGGCCGAGAGACCAAGTACTTC.

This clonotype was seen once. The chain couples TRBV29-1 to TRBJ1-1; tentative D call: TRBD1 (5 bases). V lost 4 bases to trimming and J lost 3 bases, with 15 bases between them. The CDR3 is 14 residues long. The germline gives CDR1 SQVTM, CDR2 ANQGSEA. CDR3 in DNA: TGCAGCGTTGGGTGGGACGGGGCGGACACTGAAGCTTTCTTT. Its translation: CSVGWDGADTEAFF.

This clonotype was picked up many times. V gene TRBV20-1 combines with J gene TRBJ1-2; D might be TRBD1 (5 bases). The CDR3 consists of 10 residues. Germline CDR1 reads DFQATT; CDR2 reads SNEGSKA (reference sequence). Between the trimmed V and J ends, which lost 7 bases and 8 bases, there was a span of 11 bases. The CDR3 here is CSGGVYGYTF. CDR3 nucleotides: TGCAGTGGAGGGGTCTACGGCTACACCTTC.

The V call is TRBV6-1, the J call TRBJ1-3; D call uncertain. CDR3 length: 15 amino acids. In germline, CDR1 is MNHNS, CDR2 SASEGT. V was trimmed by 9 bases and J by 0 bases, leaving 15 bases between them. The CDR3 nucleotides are TGTGCCAGTTGGAGGGATGCCAGCTCTGGAAACACCATATATTTT. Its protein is CASWRDASSGNTIYF.

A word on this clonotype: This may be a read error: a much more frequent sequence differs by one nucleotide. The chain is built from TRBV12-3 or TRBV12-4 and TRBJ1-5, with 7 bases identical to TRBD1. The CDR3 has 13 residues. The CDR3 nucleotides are TGTGTCAGCAGTTTGGAGGGGGCTCAGCCCCAGCATTTT. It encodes CVSSLEGAQPQHF.

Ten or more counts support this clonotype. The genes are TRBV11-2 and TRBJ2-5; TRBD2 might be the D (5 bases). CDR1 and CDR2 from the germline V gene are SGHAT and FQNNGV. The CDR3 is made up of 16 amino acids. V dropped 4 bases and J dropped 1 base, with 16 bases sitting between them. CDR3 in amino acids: CASSSSLGNTQETQYF. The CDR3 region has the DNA TGTGCCAGCAGCTCCTCCCTCGGGAACACCCAAGAGACCCAGTACTTC.

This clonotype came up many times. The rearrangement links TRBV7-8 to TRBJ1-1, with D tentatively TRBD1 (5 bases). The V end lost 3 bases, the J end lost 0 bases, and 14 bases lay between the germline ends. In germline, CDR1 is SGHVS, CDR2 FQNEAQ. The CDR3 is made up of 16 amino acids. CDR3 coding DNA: TGTGCCAGCAGCTTGACGCCGCGGGGCATGAACACTGAAGCTTTCTTT. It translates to CASSLTPRGMNTEAFF.

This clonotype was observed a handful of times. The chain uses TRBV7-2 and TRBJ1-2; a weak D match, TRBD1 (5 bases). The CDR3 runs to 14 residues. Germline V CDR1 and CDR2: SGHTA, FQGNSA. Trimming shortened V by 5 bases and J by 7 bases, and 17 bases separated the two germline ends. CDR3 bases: TGTGCCAGCAGCCACGACAGCCTGGCGAGTGGCTACACCTTC. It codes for CASSHDSLASGYTF.

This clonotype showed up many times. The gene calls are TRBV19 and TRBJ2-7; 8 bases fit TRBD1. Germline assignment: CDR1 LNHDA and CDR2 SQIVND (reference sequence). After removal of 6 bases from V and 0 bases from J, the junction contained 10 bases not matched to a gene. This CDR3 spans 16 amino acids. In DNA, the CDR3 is TGTGCCAGTAGCACACCAGGACAGGGAATCTCCTACGAGCAGTACTTC. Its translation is CASSTPGQGISYEQYF.

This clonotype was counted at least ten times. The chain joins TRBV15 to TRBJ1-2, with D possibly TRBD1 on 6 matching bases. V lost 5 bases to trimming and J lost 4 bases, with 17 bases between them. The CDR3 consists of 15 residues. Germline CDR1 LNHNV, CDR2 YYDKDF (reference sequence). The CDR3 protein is CATSGGGGLGYGYTF. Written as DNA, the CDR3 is TGTGCCACCAGCGGAGGGGGGGGGCTTGGCTATGGCTACACCTTC.

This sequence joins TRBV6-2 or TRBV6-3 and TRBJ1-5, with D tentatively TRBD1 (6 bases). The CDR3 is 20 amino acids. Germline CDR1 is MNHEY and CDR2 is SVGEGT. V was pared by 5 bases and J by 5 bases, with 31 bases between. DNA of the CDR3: TGTGCCAGCAGTCCCAGTCACAGAATGGGTTTTCTGAGGGGGTATCAGCCCCAGCATTTT. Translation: CASSPSHRMGFLRGYQPQHF.

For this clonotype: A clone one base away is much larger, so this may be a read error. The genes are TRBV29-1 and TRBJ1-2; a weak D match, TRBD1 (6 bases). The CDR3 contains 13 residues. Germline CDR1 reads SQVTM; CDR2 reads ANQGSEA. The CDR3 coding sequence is TGCAGCGTTGGGGGGGCGCGAGGCTATGGCTACGCCTTC. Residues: CSVGGARGYGYAF. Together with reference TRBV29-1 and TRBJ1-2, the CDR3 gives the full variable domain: SAVISQKPSRDICQRGTSLTIQCQVDSQVTMMFWYRQQPGQSLTLIATANQGSEATYESGFVIDKFPISRPNLTFSTLTVSNMSPEDSSIYLCSVGGARGYGYAFGSGTRLTVV.

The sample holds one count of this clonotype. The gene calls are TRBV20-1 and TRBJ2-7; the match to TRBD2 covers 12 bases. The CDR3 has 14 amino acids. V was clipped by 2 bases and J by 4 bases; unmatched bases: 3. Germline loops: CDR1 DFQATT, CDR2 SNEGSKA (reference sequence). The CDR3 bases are TGCAGTGCTAGACCTAGCGGGAGGGTTTACGAGCAGTACTTC. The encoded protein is CSARPSGRVYEQYF.

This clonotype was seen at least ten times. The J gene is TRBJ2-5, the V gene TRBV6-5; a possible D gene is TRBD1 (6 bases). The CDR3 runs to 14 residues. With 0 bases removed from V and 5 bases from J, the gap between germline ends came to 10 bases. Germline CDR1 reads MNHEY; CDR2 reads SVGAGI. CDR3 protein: CASSYSDRSETQYF. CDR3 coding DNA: TGTGCCAGCAGTTACTCAGACAGGTCCGAGACCCAGTACTTC.

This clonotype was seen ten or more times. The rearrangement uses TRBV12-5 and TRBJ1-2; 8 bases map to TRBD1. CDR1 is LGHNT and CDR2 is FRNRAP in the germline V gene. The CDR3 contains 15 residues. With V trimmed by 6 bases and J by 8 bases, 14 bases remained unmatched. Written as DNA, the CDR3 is TGTGCTAGTGGCCCTGCCTGGACAGGGAGGGGCGGCTACACCTTC. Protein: CASGPAWTGRGGYTF.

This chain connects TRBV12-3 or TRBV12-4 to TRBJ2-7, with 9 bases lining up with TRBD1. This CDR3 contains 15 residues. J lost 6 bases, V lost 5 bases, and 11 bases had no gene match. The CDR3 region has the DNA TGTGCCAGCAGTGTACCCGGGACAGGGAAGTCCGAGCAGTACTTC. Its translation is CASSVPGTGKSEQYF.

In DNA form, the CDR3 reads TGTGCCAGCAGTTGGGACCCCGCAGGGGTCGAGACCCAGTACTTC. Translating it yields CASSWDPAGVETQYF. J is TRBJ2-5 and V is TRBV12-3 or TRBV12-4; a weak D match, TRBD1 (6 bases). The V and J ends lost 4 bases and 5 bases respectively, with 17 bases between them. The CDR3 spans 15 residues.

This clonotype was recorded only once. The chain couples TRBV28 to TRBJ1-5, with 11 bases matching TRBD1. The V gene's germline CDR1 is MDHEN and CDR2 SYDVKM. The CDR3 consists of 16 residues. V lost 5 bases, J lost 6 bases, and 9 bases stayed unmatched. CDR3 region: CASSPGTGGYGQPQHF. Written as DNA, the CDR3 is TGTGCCAGCAGTCCCGGGACAGGGGGTTACGGTCAGCCCCAGCATTTT.